The 18 T cell receptor beta chains given below trace back to one sample, sequenced in a study of cytomegalovirus exposure and HLA in healthy donors. The method was immunoSEQ multiplex PCR; TCRdb's version includes in-frame clones alone and lacks a portion of them. The sample carries some 200,000 clones, around nine tenths recorded once. Specimen: PBMCs. These receptors came from a man aged 25 to 40 in good health and CMV-seropositive.

This chain connects TRBV7-2 to TRBJ2-7; D is perhaps TRBD1 or TRBD2 (6 bases each). This CDR3 region has 17 residues. The V gene lost 4 bases and the J gene lost 3 bases, with 22 bases spanning the gap. Germline V gives CDR1 SGHTA, CDR2 FQGNSA. The CDR3 sequence: CASSWFSGDGGGYEQYF. The CDR3 region has the DNA TGTGCCAGCAGCTGGTTCTCAGGAGACGGGGGCGGCTACGAGCAGTACTTC.

The J gene is TRBJ1-2, the V gene TRBV4-3; weak D call: TRBD1 (5 bases). V lost 0 bases to trimming and J lost 4 bases, with 15 bases between them. Germline CDR1 reads LGHNA; CDR2 reads YSLEER. This CDR3 has 16 amino acids. The chain's CDR3 is CASSQDSRGSIYGYTF. CDR3 nucleotides: TGCGCCAGCAGCCAAGATTCCCGGGGGTCAATCTATGGCTACACCTTC.

The chain employs TRBV9 and TRBJ2-7; D is undetermined. V was clipped by 0 bases and J by 3 bases, with 10 bases between them. This CDR3 comprises 14 residues. In germline, CDR1 is SGDLS, CDR2 YYNGEE. CDR3 region: CASSVAYGVYEQYF. The CDR3 DNA reads as TGTGCCAGCAGCGTAGCTTATGGGGTCTACGAGCAGTACTTC.

This chain joins TRBV18 and TRBJ2-7; possibly TRBD1 for D (6 bases). The CDR3 contains 14 residues. The V gene's germline CDR1 is KGHSH and CDR2 LQKENI. Deletions cut 3 bases from V and 5 bases from J, with 14 bases between. For the CDR3, the DNA is TGTGCCAGCTCACCTGTGACAGGCGCCCACGAGCAGTACTTC. This translates into CASSPVTGAHEQYF.

The V and J genes are TRBV4-3 and TRBJ2-6, with a tentative D call TRBD2 (6 bases). V was trimmed by 0 bases and J by 2 bases, leaving 8 bases between them. CDR1 and CDR2 from the germline V gene are LGHNA and YSLEER. This CDR3 is built from 16 residues. The chain's CDR3 is CASSQDSGAGANVLTF. As DNA, the CDR3 is TGCGCCAGCAGCCAAGACTCGGGGGCTGGGGCCAACGTCCTGACTTTC.

The genes are TRBV5-1 and TRBJ2-7; D is possibly TRBD2 (6 bases). V shed 5 bases and J shed 11 bases, with 14 bases lying between them. Germline loops: CDR1 SGHRS, CDR2 YFSETQ. The CDR3 has 11 residues. The CDR3 is CASRLGGEKYF. The CDR3 DNA reads as TGCGCCAGCAGACTTGGAGGGGAGAAGTACTTC.

The chain employs TRBV5-1 and TRBJ2-5; 7 positions agree with TRBD1. Per germline, CDR1 SGHRS and CDR2 YFSETQ. There are 16 residues in the CDR3. Unmatched junction bases numbered 11, after V lost 5 bases and J lost 1 base. CDR3 nucleotides: TGCGCCAGCAGACGAGACAGGGCTGTTAGCCAAGAGACCCAGTACTTC. It is translated as CASRRDRAVSQETQYF. The variable domain in full, with the rest retrieved from reference TRBV5-1 and TRBJ2-5, is KAGVTQTPRYLIKTRGQQVTLSCSPISGHRSVSWYQQTPGQGLQFLFEYFSETQRNKGNFPGRFSGRQFSNSRSEMNVSTLELGDSALYLCASRRDRAVSQETQYFGPGTRLLVL.

The gene calls are TRBV29-1 and TRBJ2-7; 10 bases align to TRBD2. With V trimmed by 1 base and J by 4 bases, 7 bases remained unmatched. Germline V gene lookup returns CDR1 SQVTM and CDR2 ANQGSEA. This CDR3 spans 15 amino acids. For the CDR3, the DNA is TGCAGCGTTGAAGTGGCTAGCGGGAGTAATTACGAGCAGTACTTC. This codes for CSVEVASGSNYEQYF.

The rearrangement links TRBV27 to TRBJ2-7, with 10 bases identical to TRBD2. Germline-derived CDR1 and CDR2 are MNHEY and SMNVEV (reference sequence). This CDR3 is 15 amino acids long. V was pared by 4 bases and J by 7 bases, with 10 bases of the junction left unmatched. The CDR3 DNA sequence: TGTGCCAGCAGTTCACCGGGACTAGCGATTCGGGAGCAGTACTTC. It specifies CASSSPGLAIREQYF.

A single count supports this clone. This chain links TRBV2 with TRBJ2-1, with 12 bases fitting TRBD2. The CDR3 consists of 15 residues. V was clipped by 6 bases and J by 8 bases; unmatched bases: 8. The germline V gene encodes CDR1 SNHLY and CDR2 FYNNEI. CDR3 nucleotides: TGTGCCAGCAGCCAACTAGCGGGGGGCCCCCATGAGCAGTTCTTC. Amino acid sequence: CASSQLAGGPHEQFF.

This sequence joins TRBV12-5 and TRBJ1-6; perhaps TRBD1 as D (5 bases). The CDR3 covers 14 residues. V was pared by 3 bases and J by 8 bases, with 11 bases between. Per germline, CDR1 LGHNT and CDR2 FRNRAP. The CDR3 spells CASGFSGLDSPLHF. The CDR3 DNA reads as TGTGCTAGTGGTTTTTCGGGGCTGGATTCACCCCTCCACTTT.

The chain couples TRBV6-6 to TRBJ2-7; 10 nucleotides agree with TRBD2. The germline V gene has CDR1 MNHNY and CDR2 SVGAGI (reference sequence). Trimming at V came to 6 bases and at J to 0 bases, leaving 8 bases not matched to a gene. This CDR3 comprises 16 residues. CDR3 region: CASSTPERGGSYEQYF. In DNA, the CDR3 is TGTGCCAGCAGCACCCCAGAGCGGGGGGGCTCCTACGAGCAGTACTTC.

This rearrangement joins TRBV28 to TRBJ1-1, with TRBD1 matching over 7 bases. V trimming: 10 bases; J trimming: 10 bases; junction bases outside the gene matches: 6. The CDR3 sequence is 10 residues long. Germline CDR1 reads MDHEN; CDR2 reads SYDVKM. CDR3 residues: CAIQTGTAFF. CDR3 bases: TGTGCCATTCAGACAGGGACAGCTTTCTTT.

The chain joins TRBV4-3 to TRBJ2-3; the match to TRBD2 covers 8 bases. The CDR3 covers 18 residues. Germline assignment: CDR1 LGHNA and CDR2 YSLEER. The J segment lost 6 bases and the V segment lost 0 bases, leaving 14 bases of the junction unmatched. CDR3 sequence: CASSQERTTSGGGDTQYF. CDR3 coding DNA: TGCGCCAGCAGCCAAGAGAGGACAACCTCAGGCGGGGGGGATACGCAGTATTTT.

The chain carries TRBV7-2 and TRBJ1-6; D uncertain. The CDR3 loop spans 15 amino acids. V dropped 2 bases and J dropped 7 bases, with 12 bases sitting between them. CDR1 and CDR2 (germline): SGHTA, FQGNSA. CDR3 amino acids: CASSLLMTENSPLHF. CDR3 DNA sequence: TGTGCCAGCAGCTTATTGATGACCGAGAATTCACCCCTCCACTTT. Looking up the rest from reference TRBV7-2 and TRBJ1-6 gives the full variable domain: GAGVSQSPSNKVTEKGKDVELRCDPISGHTALYWYRQSLGQGLEFLIYFQGNSAPDKSGLPSDRFSAERTGGSVSTLTIQRTQQEDSAVYLCASSLLMTENSPLHFGNGTRLTVT.

The chain joins TRBV5-4 to TRBJ1-2, with no clear D. This CDR3 is built from 13 residues. V was clipped by 0 bases and J by 8 bases, with 11 bases between them. The V gene's germline CDR1 is SGHNT and CDR2 YYREEE (reference sequence). The CDR3 DNA reads as TGTGCCAGCAGCTTGGCTGGGATTGGCGGCTACACCTTC. Translated: CASSLAGIGGYTF.

V and J are TRBV27 and TRBJ1-5; possibly TRBD1 for D (5 bases). Germline lookup yields CDR1 MNHEY and CDR2 SMNVEV (reference sequence). This CDR3 region has 12 residues. V was shortened by 4 bases and J by 9 bases, with 10 bases between the two germline ends. CDR3 residues: CASSSSGGPQHF. CDR3 coding DNA: TGTGCCAGCAGTTCCTCCGGGGGGCCCCAGCATTTT.

The chain uses TRBV7-2 and TRBJ2-7; TRBD2 matches at 11 bases. This CDR3 is 17 amino acids long. CDR1 is SGHTA and CDR2 is FQGNSA in the germline V gene. V shed 5 bases, J shed 3 bases, and the junction held 12 bases outside the gene matches. The CDR3 region is CASSRSLLAGGNYEQYF. CDR3 DNA sequence: TGTGCCAGCAGCCGGAGTCTTCTAGCGGGGGGAAACTACGAGCAGTACTTC.